This TCR beta chain was documented in a study of cytomegalovirus exposure and HLA in healthy donors. Clones were read by immunoSEQ multiplex PCR, and TCRdb kept only the in-frame ones, dropping some. This table has roughly 120,000 clones, approximately 85% appearing once. Sequencing was performed on PBMCs. This clonotype was obtained from a man between 18 and 29 years old in good health and CMV-seronegative.

CDR3 protein: CSVELTSGFSSTDTQYF. DNA of the CDR3: TGCAGCGTGGAACTCACTAGCGGCTTTTCTAGCACAGATACGCAGTATTTT. This chain connects TRBV29-1 to TRBJ2-3, with TRBD2 matching over 8 bases. The junction had 14 bases not matched to a gene; V was cut back by 6 bases and J by 0 bases. CDR3 length: 17 residues. Looked up from germline, CDR1 is SQVTM and CDR2 is ANQGSEA.